This TCR beta chain came from a study of blood T cell repertoires in COVID-19. Study in general: Sources were T cells, B-cell-depleted T cells, or PBMCs; the material itself was cDNA or gDNA.

Assay used: immunoSEQ multiplex PCR; TCRdb lists only in-frame clones, some missing. The sample lists about 230,000 clones, 65% to 90% seen once, with roughly 7.4% in the top ten. Germline V gene lookup returns CDR1 SNHLY and CDR2 FYNNEI. V was pared by 6 bases and J by 0 bases, with 2 bases of the junction left unmatched. The CDR3 has 15 amino acids. The origin of this receptor is a woman in her 50s with acute or convalescent COVID-19. What was sequenced was peripheral blood. V is TRBV2 and J is TRBJ1-6; 7 bases map to TRBD1. CDR3 sequence reads: CASRTGSSYNSPLHF. The CDR3 nucleotides read TGTGCCAGCAGGACAGGGAGCTCCTATAATTCACCCCTCCACTTT.